One sample yielded the 21 T cell receptor beta chains listed below, sequenced in a study of blood T cell repertoires in COVID-19. TCRdb's copy holds only in-frame clones and misses some; the assay was immunoSEQ multiplex PCR. This sample has approximately 180,000 clones, with about 80% found just once. Sequencing input: peripheral blood. These receptors were obtained from a woman in her 70s with acute or convalescent COVID-19.

The chain couples TRBV28 to TRBJ1-2; TRBD1 is a possible D gene (6 bases). Deletions cut 2 bases from V and 4 bases from J, with 14 bases between. The CDR3 extends over 15 amino acids. The V gene's germline CDR1 is MDHEN and CDR2 SYDVKM. In DNA, the CDR3 is TGTGCCAGCAGTTTAGGCTGGACAGACGCCTATGGCTACACCTTC. As protein: CASSLGWTDAYGYTF.

This clone has just a few counts. The chain links TRBV5-4 to TRBJ2-1; 11 nucleotides agree with TRBD2. The CDR3 length is 16 residues. Germline loops: CDR1 SGHNT, CDR2 YYREEE (reference sequence). V trimming: 3 bases; J trimming: 4 bases; junction bases outside the gene matches: 6. In DNA form, the CDR3 reads TGTGCCAGCAGCTCCAAGACTAGCGGGGCTTACAATGAGCAGTTCTTC. Its translation is CASSSKTSGAYNEQFF.

The table lists this clone with a few counts. The gene calls are TRBV15 and TRBJ1-6; perhaps TRBD1 as D (6 bases). The CDR3 runs to 17 residues. CDR1 is LNHNV and CDR2 is YYDKDF in the germline V gene (reference sequence). V lost 3 bases, J lost 1 base, and 13 bases lay in between. The CDR3 loop reads CATSRAPGQSYNSPLHF. CDR3 nucleotides: TGTGCCACCAGCAGGGCACCTGGACAGTCCTATAATTCACCCCTCCACTTT.

V is TRBV10-1 and J is TRBJ2-1, with D perhaps matching TRBD2 (6 bases). Per the germline V gene, CDR1 is WNHNN and CDR2 is SYGVQD (reference sequence). The CDR3 is 14 residues long. Trimming removed 2 bases at V and 10 bases at J, with 15 bases between. The CDR3, as DNA: TGCGCCAGCAGTGAGGGAGGGACCGCCAGCGAGCAGTTCTTC. Amino acid sequence: CASSEGGTASEQFF.

V and J are TRBV5-8 and TRBJ2-3; 10 bases match TRBD1. Trimming cost V 3 bases and J 2 bases; bases outside gene matches: 3. Germline lookup yields CDR1 SGHTS and CDR2 YDEGEE. The CDR3 runs to 15 residues. Written as DNA, the CDR3 is TGTGCCAGCAGCTCCGGGACAGGGGACACAGATACGCAGTATTTT. This codes for CASSSGTGDTDTQYF.

V gene TRBV6-1 combines with J gene TRBJ1-6; 7 nucleotides agree with TRBD1. Looked up from germline, CDR1 is MNHNS and CDR2 is SASEGT. J gave up 3 bases and V 1 base, and 9 bases lay outside the gene matches. CDR3 size: 18 residues. The CDR3 reads CASSEDRQGGFYNSPLHF. Written as DNA, the CDR3 is TGTGCCAGCAGTGAAGATCGGCAGGGGGGTTTCTATAATTCACCCCTCCACTTT.

The chain uses TRBV11-1 and TRBJ1-2; D is unclear. The CDR3 runs 15 residues. CDR1 is SGHAT and CDR2 is FQDESV in the germline V gene (reference sequence). V lost 5 bases and J 6 bases, leaving 19 bases between the germline ends. The CDR3, as DNA: TGTGCCAGCAGCAAGGATCCGAGTCTGGAGGATGGCTACACCTTC. Translating it yields CASSKDPSLEDGYTF. The full variable domain, with the rest looked up from reference TRBV11-1 and TRBJ1-2, is EAEVAQSPRYKITEKSQAVAFWCDPISGHATLYWYRQILGQGPELLVQFQDESVVDDSQLPKDRFSAERLKGVDSTLKIQPAELGDSAMYLCASSKDPSLEDGYTFGSGTRLTVV.

The CDR3 loop reads CASSYRQGNTEAFF. The CDR3, as DNA: TGTGCCAGCAGTTATCGCCAGGGGAACACTGAAGCTTTCTTT. The gene calls are TRBV6-2 or TRBV6-3 and TRBJ1-1; D perhaps matches TRBD1 (5 bases). In germline, CDR1 is MNHEY, CDR2 SVGEGT. The CDR3 consists of 14 residues. The V end lost 3 bases, the J end lost 1 base, and 9 bases lay between the germline ends.

This chain uses TRBV30 with TRBJ1-3, with D hard to call. The V gene lost 4 bases and the J gene lost 1 base, with 14 bases spanning the gap. The CDR3 runs 15 residues. Germline V gives CDR1 GTSNPN, CDR2 SVGIG (reference sequence). The CDR3 DNA reads as TGTGCCTGGACCAATGGGAGTCCGTCTGGAAACACCATATATTTT. The encoded protein is CAWTNGSPSGNTIYF.

The chain recombines TRBV29-1 with TRBJ1-4; D call uncertain. Between the trimmed V and J ends, which lost 5 bases and 7 bases, there was a span of 11 bases. Germline V gene lookup returns CDR1 SQVTM and CDR2 ANQGSEA. This CDR3 region has 12 residues. CDR3 DNA sequence: TGCAGCGTTAGCGGGGAGGGTGAAAAACTGTTTTTT. Translated, it gives CSVSGEGEKLFF.

The rearrangement links TRBV13 to TRBJ2-2, with D perhaps TRBD1 (6 bases). The V end lost 5 bases, the J end lost 1 base, and 14 bases lay between the germline ends. This CDR3 is built from 16 residues. The germline CDR1 and CDR2 sequences are PRHDT and FYEKMQ (reference sequence). CDR3 loop: CASSAVPGQNTGELFF. The DNA of the CDR3 is TGTGCCAGCAGCGCAGTGCCGGGACAGAACACCGGGGAGCTGTTTTTT.

This chain uses TRBV20-1 with TRBJ1-1; no definite D call. This CDR3 is 11 amino acids long. Germline lookup yields CDR1 DFQATT and CDR2 SNEGSKA (reference sequence). Trimming left V 8 bases short and J 6 bases short, with 13 bases between. The CDR3 region has the DNA TGCAGTAGGAGTCGGAGCGCTGAAGCTTTCTTT. Amino acid sequence: CSRSRSAEAFF.

This clone has only one observation. The chain employs TRBV6-5 and TRBJ1-1; 10 nucleotides agree with TRBD1. This CDR3 region has 16 residues. Germline CDR1 and CDR2: MNHEY and SVGAGI. J gave up 6 bases and V 0 bases, and 7 bases lay outside the gene matches. CDR3 nucleotides: TGTGCCAGCAGTTACTCGCGAGACAGGGGGCGGGCTGAAGCTTTCTTT. This translates into CASSYSRDRGRAEAFF.

The chain joins TRBV6-1 to TRBJ1-2; D unresolved. Germline CDR1 reads MNHNS; CDR2 reads SASEGT. Trimming cost V 2 bases and J 2 bases, with 6 bases left between them. There are 13 residues in the CDR3. The CDR3 sequence: CASSESGNYGYTF. Here the CDR3 DNA reads TGTGCCAGCAGTGAAAGCGGCAACTATGGCTACACCTTC.

The chain carries TRBV19 and TRBJ1-6; D unresolved. The CDR3 runs to 17 residues. Trimming cost V 1 base and J 0 bases, with 10 bases left between them. The germline V gene encodes CDR1 LNHDA and CDR2 SQIVND (reference sequence). CDR3 in DNA: TGTGCCAGTAGTATAGGGCAGGCTGACTCCTATAATTCACCCCTCCACTTT. It codes for CASSIGQADSYNSPLHF. Full variable domain (remainder filled in from reference TRBV19 and TRBJ1-6): DGGITQSPKYLFRKEGQNVTLSCEQNLNHDAMYWYRQDPGQGLRLIYYSQIVNDFQKGDIAEGYSVSREKKESFPLTVTSAQKNPTAFYLCASSIGQADSYNSPLHFGNGTRLTVT.

The V gene is TRBV19, the J gene TRBJ2-1; 14 positions agree with TRBD2. V shed 5 bases and J 4 bases; nucleotides not matched to a gene: 1. Germline lookup yields CDR1 LNHDA and CDR2 SQIVND (reference sequence). The CDR3 extends over 15 amino acids. CDR3 DNA: TGTGCCAGTAGTGGACTAGCGGGGGGATACAATGAGCAGTTCTTC. It yields the protein CASSGLAGGYNEQFF.

This rearrangement joins TRBV2 to TRBJ2-7, with TRBD2 matching over 15 bases. The CDR3 is 15 residues long. Germline CDR1 is SNHLY and CDR2 is FYNNEI. J was trimmed by 6 bases and V by 4 bases; bases with no gene match: 4. In DNA form, the CDR3 reads TGTGCCAGCAGTGGGACTAGCGGGGGGGTCAGCGAGCAGTACTTC. Its protein is CASSGTSGGVSEQYF.

The chain employs TRBV6-6 and TRBJ1-1, with 7 bases aligning to TRBD1. This CDR3 contains 14 residues. Germline-derived CDR1 and CDR2 are MNHNY and SVGAGI (reference sequence). J was trimmed by 3 bases and V by 2 bases; bases with no gene match: 3. The CDR3: CASSYPGQDTEAFF. CDR3 nucleotides: TGTGCCAGCAGTTACCCCGGACAGGACACTGAAGCTTTCTTT.

The chain has TRBV19 and TRBJ1-5; TRBD1 matches at 8 bases. V was clipped by 5 bases and J by 6 bases; unmatched bases: 9. Per germline, CDR1 LNHDA and CDR2 SQIVND (reference sequence). The CDR3 is made up of 15 amino acids. CDR3 amino acids: CASSFGQGRVQPQHF. CDR3 DNA: TGTGCCAGTAGTTTCGGACAGGGTCGGGTTCAGCCCCAGCATTTT.

The chain recombines TRBV28 with TRBJ1-1; D is ambiguous. Trimming cost V 5 bases and J 1 base, with 17 bases left between them. The germline gives CDR1 MDHEN, CDR2 SYDVKM. This CDR3 is built from 16 residues. The CDR3 sequence is CASSPPYRGGNTEAFF. As DNA, the CDR3 is TGTGCCAGCAGTCCCCCCTATCGGGGTGGGAACACTGAAGCTTTCTTT.

The rearrangement joins TRBV4-3 to TRBJ2-3; tentative D call: TRBD2 (6 bases). This CDR3 comprises 15 residues. Germline CDR1 is LGHNA and CDR2 is YSLEER. The V end lost 1 base, the J end lost 3 bases, and 11 bases lay between the germline ends. The CDR3 is CASSQGLASTDTQYF. As DNA, the CDR3 is TGCGCCAGCAGCCAAGGGCTAGCGTCGACAGATACGCAGTATTTT.